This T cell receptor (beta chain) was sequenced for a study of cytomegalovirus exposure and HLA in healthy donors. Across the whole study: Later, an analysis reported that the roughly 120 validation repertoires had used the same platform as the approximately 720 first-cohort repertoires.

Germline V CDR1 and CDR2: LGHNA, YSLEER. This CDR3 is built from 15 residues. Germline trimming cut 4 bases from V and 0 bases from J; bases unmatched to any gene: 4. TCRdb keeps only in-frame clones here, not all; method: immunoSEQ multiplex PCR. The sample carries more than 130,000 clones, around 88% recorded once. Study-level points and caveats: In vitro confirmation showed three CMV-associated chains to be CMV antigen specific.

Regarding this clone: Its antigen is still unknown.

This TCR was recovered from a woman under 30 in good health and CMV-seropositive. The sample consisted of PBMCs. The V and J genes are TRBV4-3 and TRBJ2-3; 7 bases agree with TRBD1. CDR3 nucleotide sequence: TGCGCCAGCAGCCTCCGGGACAGTAGCACAGATACGCAGTATTTT. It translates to CASSLRDSSTDTQYF.